The sequence of this T cell receptor (beta chain) was determined in a study of blood T cells in healthy people across ages. Study results and caveats: A greater number of naive CD4+ cells and higher diversity distinguished long-lived donors from aged donors.

This clonotype was counted only a few times. Its antigen is not identified. There are 13 residues in the CDR3. Between the trimmed V and J ends, which lost 6 bases and 4 bases, there was a span of 12 bases. Germline CDR1 is MNHNY and CDR2 is SVGAGI (reference sequence). The second PCR ran roughly 6 to 11 cycles with a sample-barcoded 5' primer and J-beta primers. Tagging of each cDNA molecule was performed by a template-switch adaptor with 12 random nucleotides. Per-sample output comprised a minimum of 2.5 million paired-end reads containing CDR3. Each CDR3 protein is one row after TCRdb ran MiXCR on the 5' RACE reads. The table shows 550,000 to 700,000 distinct CDR3 sequences, with 25% to 30% occurring only once. Isolating PBMCs gave at least 6 million of these cells per sample.

The sample taken for sequencing was blood. The gene calls are TRBV6-6 and TRBJ1-1; D call uncertain. The TCR comes from a woman in her 70s in good health. The CDR3 loop is CASRTDKATEAFF. The CDR3 DNA reads as TGTGCCAGCAGAACCGACAAGGCCACTGAAGCTTTCTTT.